This T cell receptor beta chain was identified during a study of post-analysis software for immune sequencing data. Broader study findings: About five TRBV segments occurring more often in patients than controls included TRBV5-6, TRBV5-1 and TRBV20-1. Multiple sclerosis patients had significantly lower normalized Chao1 diversity than controls. Samples sharing a preparation batch grouped tightly together when assessed by F measure.

In regard to this clonotype: The antigen remains undetermined.

With V trimmed by 3 bases and J by 0 bases, 12 bases remained unmatched. The CDR3 sequence is 18 residues long. Germline V gives CDR1 DFQATT, CDR2 SNEGSKA (reference sequence). TCR beta cDNA libraries had unique molecular identifiers. T cells numbering about 0.9 to 11 million yielded roughly 0.5 million cDNA molecules. TCRdb re-called the PCR reads with MiXCR, one entry per CDR3 protein. Among 650,000 to 900,000 distinct CDR3 sequences listed, around 45% were seen once. Material: blood. The sequence derives from a girl aged 5 to 17 with multiple sclerosis. The rearrangement joins TRBV20-1 to TRBJ2-2; 8 bases fit TRBD2. CDR3 amino acids: CSASTPLAGRANTGELFF. The CDR3 nucleotides read TGCAGTGCTAGTACTCCCCTAGCCGGGAGGGCGAACACCGGGGAGCTGTTTTTT.